These 30 T cell receptor beta chains share one sample of origin, sequenced in a study of shared clonotypes between healthy human individuals. The assay was immunoSEQ multiplex PCR, and TCRdb's table has in-frame clones only and misses some. The repertoire consists of around 1.6 million clones, with 95% to 99% occurring once and the leading ten covering approximately 0.45%. Material: naive CD4+ T cells sorted from blood. Specified subset: CD45RA+ positively selected. The receptors come from a man aged 30 to 39 in good health.

This clone appeared once. The V and J genes are TRBV19 and TRBJ1-5, with 7 bases fitting TRBD1. The germline CDR1 and CDR2 sequences are LNHDA and SQIVND (reference sequence). Trimming removed 7 bases from V and 0 bases from J; junction bases left unmatched: 9. This CDR3 comprises 16 residues. The CDR3 DNA sequence: TGTGCCAGTAACGTAAGGACAGGTACTAGCAATCAGCCCCAGCATTTT. Protein sequence: CASNVRTGTSNQPQHF.

The rearrangement links TRBV7-8 to TRBJ2-7, with 9 bases fitting TRBD1. Trimming cost V 5 bases and J 3 bases; bases outside gene matches: 5. Germline CDR1 reads SGHVS; CDR2 reads FQNEAQ. The length of the CDR3 is 14 residues. As DNA, the CDR3 is TGTGCCAGCAGCCTAGGACAGGGGATCTACGAGCAGTACTTC. It yields the protein CASSLGQGIYEQYF.

The chain couples TRBV7-9 to TRBJ2-7, with D maybe TRBD1 (6 bases). This CDR3 has 14 residues. Trimming stripped 1 base from V and 1 base from J, with 8 bases between. The germline V gene has CDR1 SEHNR and CDR2 FQNEAQ (reference sequence). This chain's CDR3 is CASSLEGESYEQYF. In DNA, the CDR3 is TGTGCCAGCAGCTTAGAGGGGGAATCCTACGAGCAGTACTTC.

The genes are TRBV6-4 and TRBJ2-5; a possible D gene is TRBD2 (7 bases). CDR1 MRHNA and CDR2 SNTAGT come from the germline V gene. The CDR3 is 15 residues long. Trimming pared 5 bases from V and 5 bases from J, leaving 18 bases between. In DNA, the CDR3 is TGTGCCAGCAGTATGTCCGGGGGGCGAGGGGAGACCCAGTACTTC. It yields the protein CASSMSGGRGETQYF.

The rearrangement links TRBV19 to TRBJ2-1, with TRBD2 identical over 14 bases. This CDR3 contains 14 residues. V lost 8 bases, J lost 13 bases, and 10 bases stayed unmatched. From germline, CDR1 is LNHDA and CDR2 SQIVND (reference sequence). DNA for the CDR3: TGTGCCAGTGGCAAGGGACTAGCGGGAGCGGGCCAGTTCTTC. Its translation: CASGKGLAGAGQFF. Supplemented by reference TRBV19 and TRBJ2-1, the full variable domain reads DGGITQSPKYLFRKEGQNVTLSCEQNLNHDAMYWYRQDPGQGLRLIYYSQIVNDFQKGDIAEGYSVSREKKESFPLTVTSAQKNPTAFYLCASGKGLAGAGQFFGPGTRLTVL.

J is TRBJ1-2 and V is TRBV11-3, with D unresolved. Germline lookup yields CDR1 SGHNT and CDR2 YENEEA. The CDR3 sequence is 12 residues long. The V gene lost 5 bases and the J gene lost 7 bases, with 11 bases spanning the gap. In nucleotides, the CDR3 is TGTGCCAGCAGCCCTCCAGTGTGTGGCTACACCTTC. Amino acids: CASSPPVCGYTF. Together with reference TRBV11-3 and TRBJ1-2, the CDR3 gives the full variable domain: EAGVVQSPRYKIIEKKQPVAFWCNPISGHNTLYWYLQNLGQGPELLIRYENEEAVDDSQLPKDRFSAERLKGVDSTLKIQPAELGDSAVYLCASSPPVCGYTFGSGTRLTVV.

The rearrangement joins TRBV11-2 to TRBJ1-3; D is perhaps TRBD1 (5 bases). In germline, CDR1 is SGHAT, CDR2 FQNNGV. The V gene lost 3 bases and the J gene lost 4 bases, with 10 bases spanning the gap. This CDR3 region has 14 residues. The CDR3 spells CASSFGNRGNTIYF. CDR3 DNA sequence: TGTGCCAGCAGCTTCGGGAACAGGGGAAACACCATATATTTT.

This clone is a singleton in its sample. This chain links TRBV18 with TRBJ2-2; possible D gene TRBD1, 7 bases. The germline V and J ends were trimmed by 1 base and 3 bases, with 15 bases remaining between them. This CDR3 region has 17 residues. The germline CDR1 and CDR2 sequences are KGHSH and LQKENI. The CDR3 DNA is TGTGCCAGCTCACCACTAGGAGGAGGGGGCGACACCGGGGAGCTGTTTTTT. It encodes CASSPLGGGGDTGELFF.

This chain joins TRBV5-1 and TRBJ1-5, with D uncertain. Germline CDR1 SGHRS, CDR2 YFSETQ. This CDR3 contains 14 residues. V lost 0 bases, J lost 6 bases, and 10 bases lay in between. In DNA, the CDR3 is TGCGCCAGCAGCTTGGAATTTTCGGGTCAGCCCCAGCATTTT. Translated, it gives CASSLEFSGQPQHF.

This sequence joins TRBV18 and TRBJ2-7; tentative D call: TRBD1 (7 bases). This CDR3 has 15 amino acids. Between the trimmed V and J ends, which lost 4 bases and 1 base, there was a span of 14 bases. Germline CDR1 KGHSH, CDR2 LQKENI. The CDR3: CASSRAGGLSYEQYF. The CDR3 DNA reads TGTGCCAGCTCACGGGCAGGGGGACTTTCCTACGAGCAGTACTTC.

Turning to this clone: Other DNA sequences of this sample code for an identical CDR3. Here the CDR3 reads CASSPVNTGELFF. DNA for the CDR3: TGTGCCAGCTCACCAGTGAACACCGGGGAGCTGTTTTTT. The rearrangement links TRBV18 to TRBJ2-2, with D unclear. Germline V gene lookup returns CDR1 KGHSH and CDR2 LQKENI. V lost 2 bases, J lost 1 base, and 2 bases lay in between. This CDR3 comprises 13 residues.

The V call is TRBV18, the J call TRBJ1-1, with TRBD1 matching 9 bases. CDR1 and CDR2 from the germline V gene are KGHSH and LQKENI. This CDR3 is 21 amino acids long. The V segment lost 1 base and the J segment 0 bases; nucleotides outside the gene matches: 18. The CDR3 DNA reads as TGTGCCAGCTCACCACTGGACGGGACAGGGACGCCGCCTACTGTGAACACTGAAGCTTTCTTT. Amino acids: CASSPLDGTGTPPTVNTEAFF.

The chain uses TRBV30 and TRBJ2-4; D may correspond to TRBD1 or TRBD2 (5 bases each). CDR1 is GTSNPN and CDR2 is SVGIG in the germline V gene (reference sequence). V was cut by 4 bases and J by 0 bases, with 10 bases left in between. This CDR3 is 14 amino acids long. The CDR3 nucleotides read TGTGCCTGGATCCCGGGGCTAGCCAAAAACATTCAGTACTTC. As protein: CAWIPGLAKNIQYF.

The chain uses TRBV19 and TRBJ2-1, with D possibly being TRBD2 (6 bases). V was trimmed by 7 bases and J by 8 bases, leaving 15 bases between them. In germline, CDR1 is LNHDA, CDR2 SQIVND (reference sequence). This CDR3 has 13 residues. The CDR3 DNA follows: TGTGCCAGTAAAACGGGAGAGCTGTATGAGCAGTTCTTC. Its translation: CASKTGELYEQFF.

The chain combines TRBV18 with TRBJ2-7, with TRBD1 matching 7 bases. The CDR3 totals 14 residues. Germline CDR1 is KGHSH and CDR2 is LQKENI. The junction had 5 bases not matched to a gene; V was cut back by 3 bases and J by 3 bases. In nucleotides, the CDR3 is TGTGCCAGCTCACCCAACACAGGGGTCTACGAGCAGTACTTC. Protein product: CASSPNTGVYEQYF. Based on the CDR3 plus reference TRBV18 and TRBJ2-7, the full variable domain is NAGVMQNPRHLVRRRGQEARLRCSPMKGHSHVYWYRQLPEEGLKFMVYLQKENIIDESGMPKERFSAEFPKEGPSILRIQQVVRGDSAAYFCASSPNTGVYEQYFGPGTRLTVT.

This chain uses TRBV7-2 with TRBJ2-5; TRBD2 agrees at 7 bases. This CDR3 is 15 amino acids long. The V segment lost 0 bases and the J segment 4 bases; nucleotides outside the gene matches: 5. CDR1 is SGHTA and CDR2 is FQGNSA in the germline V gene. CDR3 bases: TGTGCCAGCAGCTTAGCCCCGGCTAGCGGAGAGACCCAGTACTTC. Amino acid sequence: CASSLAPASGETQYF.

CDR3 nucleotide sequence: TGTGCCACCGCACTGGGGCCTAGCTCCTACGAGCAGTACTTC. This encodes CATALGPSSYEQYF. The V and J genes are TRBV7-2 and TRBJ2-7; possible D gene TRBD1, 5 bases. Trimming left V 10 bases short and J 0 bases short, with 16 bases between. The germline gives CDR1 SGHTA, CDR2 FQGNSA. This CDR3 has 14 residues.

The CDR3 nucleotides are TGCGCCAGCAGCCAAGAAATCTTCTCTGGAAACACCATATATTTT. It specifies CASSQEIFSGNTIYF. V and J are TRBV4-3 and TRBJ1-3; D is unclear. V lost 0 bases, J lost 0 bases, and 6 bases lay in between. The CDR3 is made up of 15 amino acids. Looked up from germline, CDR1 is LGHNA and CDR2 is YSLEER.

This chain joins TRBV7-2 and TRBJ2-5; TRBD2 matches 7 bases. In germline, CDR1 is SGHTA, CDR2 FQGNSA. This CDR3 contains 12 residues. V trimming: 4 bases; J trimming: 6 bases; junction bases outside the gene matches: 2. CDR3 in amino acids: CASSSGLQTQYF. CDR3 in DNA: TGTGCCAGCAGCTCGGGACTACAGACCCAGTACTTC.

The chain joins TRBV28 to TRBJ1-1; 12 nucleotides align to TRBD1. The ends lost 5 bases at V and 7 bases at J; junction bases unmatched: 5. Germline values: CDR1 MDHEN, CDR2 SYDVKM. The CDR3 consists of 14 residues. The CDR3 sequence: CASSAGTGGGEAFF. CDR3 sequence (DNA): TGTGCCAGCAGTGCCGGGACAGGGGGCGGTGAAGCTTTCTTT.

This chain uses TRBV5-6 with TRBJ1-3; 8 bases map to TRBD1. Trimming took 1 base from V and 1 from J; bases not matched to a gene: 7. The CDR3 totals 17 residues. CDR1 is SGHDT and CDR2 is YYEEEE in the germline V gene. The CDR3 region is CASSLNPGGLSGNTIYF. CDR3 DNA sequence: TGTGCCAGCAGCTTGAATCCAGGGGGCCTTTCTGGAAACACCATATATTTT.

On this clone: At the DNA level, this CDR3 is encoded by other sequences in the same sample as well. The rearrangement links TRBV13 to TRBJ1-2, with unresolved D. CDR3 length: 12 residues. Germline loops: CDR1 PRHDT, CDR2 FYEKMQ (reference sequence). Trimming pared 0 bases from V and 3 bases from J, leaving 2 bases between. The CDR3 sequence: CASSLGDYGYTF. CDR3 sequence (DNA): TGTGCCAGCAGCTTAGGAGACTATGGCTACACCTTC.

This chain uses TRBV19 with TRBJ1-1; maybe TRBD1 (5 bases). This CDR3 has 13 amino acids. The V end was cut by 4 bases, the J end by 3 bases, with 9 bases between. Germline V gene lookup returns CDR1 LNHDA and CDR2 SQIVND (reference sequence). This chain's CDR3 is CASSNGGDTEAFF. CDR3 DNA: TGTGCCAGTAGTAACGGGGGGGACACTGAAGCTTTCTTT.

This sequence joins TRBV18 and TRBJ2-1, with D tentatively TRBD2 (7 bases). The V end lost 0 bases, the J end lost 8 bases, and 11 bases lay between the germline ends. Germline V gives CDR1 KGHSH, CDR2 LQKENI. CDR3 length equals 14 residues. The CDR3 DNA reads as TGTGCCAGCTCACCACCTGCGGGGGCTCATGAGCAGTTCTTC. Translating it yields CASSPPAGAHEQFF.

The chain joins TRBV10-3 to TRBJ2-1; possible D gene TRBD1, 6 bases. V was clipped by 8 bases and J by 8 bases, with 13 bases between them. The CDR3 has 12 amino acids. Germline-derived CDR1 and CDR2 are ENHRY and SYGVKD. For the CDR3, the DNA is TGTGCCATCGGGGGAGAGGGGGATGAGCAGTTCTTC. Translation: CAIGGEGDEQFF.

The chain employs TRBV30 and TRBJ2-7; 7 positions match TRBD1. Germline assignment: CDR1 GTSNPN and CDR2 SVGIG (reference sequence). The ends lost 0 bases at V and 4 bases at J; junction bases unmatched: 9. The CDR3 consists of 15 residues. The chain's CDR3 is CAWSVPPQQGYEQYF. The DNA of the CDR3 is TGTGCCTGGAGTGTACCCCCGCAACAGGGGTACGAGCAGTACTTC.

V gene TRBV29-1 combines with J gene TRBJ1-3; D not resolved. With 4 bases removed from V and 4 bases from J, the gap between germline ends came to 8 bases. Germline CDR1 and CDR2: SQVTM and ANQGSEA. This CDR3 is 12 amino acids long. The CDR3 is CSVGVNGNTIYF. The CDR3 DNA reads as TGCAGCGTTGGGGTCAACGGAAACACCATATATTTT.

The CDR3 DNA follows: TGTGCCAGTTCCCGGGAGCGGCGGTACGAGCAGTACTTC. Encoded protein: CASSRERRYEQYF. The chain uses TRBV19 and TRBJ2-7; possibly TRBD2 for D (6 bases). Germline CDR1 is LNHDA and CDR2 is SQIVND (reference sequence). The CDR3 extends over 13 amino acids. V lost 8 bases, J lost 4 bases, and 15 bases lay in between.

The genes are TRBV7-9 and TRBJ2-1, with unresolved D. The germline V gene encodes CDR1 SEHNR and CDR2 FQNEAQ (reference sequence). CDR3 length: 11 amino acids. V was clipped by 7 bases and J by 9 bases, with 10 bases between them. Here the CDR3 reads CASTTGSEQFF. Written as DNA, the CDR3 is TGTGCCAGCACCACTGGTAGTGAGCAGTTCTTC.

The chain recombines TRBV9 with TRBJ2-3; no definite D call. The V and J ends lost 2 bases and 4 bases respectively, with 14 bases between them. The V gene's germline CDR1 is SGDLS and CDR2 YYNGEE. The CDR3 is 15 residues long. The CDR3: CASSVRSVESDTQYF. In DNA form, the CDR3 reads TGTGCCAGCAGCGTTCGGTCGGTCGAGTCAGATACGCAGTATTTT.